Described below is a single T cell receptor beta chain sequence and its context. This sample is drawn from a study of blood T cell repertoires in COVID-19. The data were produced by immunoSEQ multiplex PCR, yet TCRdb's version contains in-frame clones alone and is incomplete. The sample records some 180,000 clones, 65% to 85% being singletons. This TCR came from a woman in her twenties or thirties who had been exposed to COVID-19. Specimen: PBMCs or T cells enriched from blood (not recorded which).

DNA of the CDR3: TGTGCCAGCTCGTCAGGACTGGACCCAACTAATGAAAAACTGTTTTTT. Protein product: CASSSGLDPTNEKLFF. The chain combines TRBV18 with TRBJ1-4; D gene unclear. The CDR3 runs 16 residues. Germline assignment: CDR1 KGHSH and CDR2 LQKENI. The ends were cut back, 6 bases at V and 0 bases at J, with 14 bases in the middle. The entire variable domain, with the rest obtained from reference TRBV18 and TRBJ1-4, is as follows: NAGVMQNPRHLVRRRGQEARLRCSPMKGHSHVYWYRQLPEEGLKFMVYLQKENIIDESGMPKERFSAEFPKEGPSILRIQQVVRGDSAAYFCASSSGLDPTNEKLFFGSGTQLSVL.